This TCR beta chain originates from a study of cytomegalovirus exposure and HLA in healthy donors. This clone was seen once. 13 Jbeta primers and 60 Vbeta primers were used for the PCR. TCRdb keeps only in-frame clones here, not all; method: immunoSEQ multiplex PCR. The data hold 100,000 to 150,000 clones, with 73% observed a single time. The CDR3 sequence is 15 residues long. Germline loops: CDR1 SQVTM, CDR2 ANQGSEA. With 2 bases removed from V and 5 bases from J, the gap between germline ends came to 17 bases. The TCR sequence derives from a woman in her thirties or forties in good health and CMV-seropositive. The V gene is TRBV29-1, the J gene TRBJ2-3; D not certain. The specimen was PBMCs. Here the CDR3 reads CSVELRSPVVDTQYF. The CDR3 DNA reads TGCAGCGTTGAATTGCGTAGCCCAGTGGTAGATACGCAGTATTTT.